This T cell receptor beta chain was profiled in a study of blood T cell repertoires in COVID-19. Original processing notes: Amplified reference gene primers provided the basis for estimating nucleated cell counts. The table came from immunoSEQ multiplex PCR; TCRdb's copy has only in-frame clones and leaves some out. V, J and clone size were drawn from that table, and D and trimming were deduced from the DNA. The sample holds some 170,000 clones; 65% to 85% are singletons and the top ten take 4.5% to 7.5%. Trimming took 4 bases from V and 1 from J; bases not matched to a gene: 6. Germline loops: CDR1 SNHLY, CDR2 FYNNEI. The CDR3 runs 15 residues. The cohort comprised adults aged about 18 to 89 years residing in about two dozen US areas.

The receptor was isolated from a man aged 40-49 years who had recovered from COVID-19. This sequence joins TRBV2 and TRBJ1-1, with 7 bases identical to TRBD1. The specimen was PBMCs or T cells enriched from blood (not recorded which). The CDR3 nucleotides are TGTGCCAGCAGTGGACAGGGACGTCCGAACACTGAAGCTTTCTTT. Translation: CASSGQGRPNTEAFF.